These T cell receptor beta chains were read from a single sample in a study of CD8+ T cells in alopecia areata. TCRdb's table, derived via immunoSEQ multiplex PCR, lists solely in-frame clones and lacks some. This sample yields more than 150,000 clones, of which about three fifths are seen a single time; roughly 13% belongs to the top ten. Sequenced material: CD8+ T cells sorted from blood, taken at week 24, from a patient treated with tofacitinib. These receptors all come from a human donor with alopecia areata. Each CDR3 is given with its conserved first and last residue. D genes are given only for firm matches. The size field is filled for only some rows; it gives once, few, many or a size class.

clone_size	v_call	j_call	d_call	cdr3_aa	cdr3_nt
.	TRBV5-1	TRBJ1-5	.	CASSLPWGGAGRNQPQHF	TGCGCCAGCAGCTTGCCCTGGGGTGGGGCAGGGCGGAATCAGCCCCAGCATTTT
few	TRBV10-2	TRBJ2-3	.	CASEPGSGTQYF	TGCGCCAGTGAACCCGGGTCGGGTACGCAGTATTTT
.	TRBV19	TRBJ2-7	TRBD1	CASSGDRDSSYEQYF	TGTGCCAGTAGTGGGGACAGGGACAGCTCCTACGAGCAGTACTTC
.	TRBV5-1	TRBJ2-1	.	CASSLASGSYNEQFF	TGCGCCAGCAGCTTGGCGAGTGGGTCCTACAATGAGCAGTTCTTC
.	TRBV5-1	TRBJ1-6	TRBD1	CASSSGGANSYNSPLHF	TGCGCCAGCAGCTCAGGGGGCGCAAACTCCTATAATTCACCCCTCCACTTT
.	TRBV7-9	TRBJ2-3	.	CASSWRVEDTQYF	TGTGCCAGCAGTTGGCGGGTGGAGGATACGCAGTATTTT
few	TRBV10-3	TRBJ2-2	.	CATTTVGGELFF	TGTGCCACCACTACGGTAGGCGGGGAGCTGTTTTTT
.	TRBV25-1	TRBJ2-5	.	CASSVGGSQYF	TGTGCCAGCAGTGTCGGTGGGTCCCAGTACTTC
.	TRBV27	TRBJ1-1	.	CASRVGNTEAFF	TGTGCCAGCAGGGTGGGCAACACTGAAGCTTTCTTT
.	TRBV29-1	TRBJ2-1	.	CSVVIPGFRGNEQFF	TGCAGCGTTGTGATCCCGGGTTTTAGGGGAAATGAGCAGTTCTTC
.	TRBV19	TRBJ2-5	.	CASSIAGGPQETQYF	TGTGCCAGTAGTATAGCTGGTGGGCCGCAAGAGACCCAGTACTTC
few	TRBV6-5	TRBJ1-2	.	CASSYPGGTFHTF	TGTGCCAGCAGTTACCCCGGTGGGACTTTTCACACCTTC
.	TRBV2	TRBJ2-3	.	CASRNQDTQYF	TGTGCCAGCAGGAACCAGGATACGCAGTATTTT
once	TRBV5-5	TRBJ2-1	.	CASSGTGSGHSANEQFF	TGTGCCAGCAGCGGAACAGGGTCGGGTCACAGTGCGAATGAGCAGTTCTTC
once	TRBV6-5	TRBJ1-1	TRBD1	CASSLGQPEAFF	TGTGCCAGCAGTCTGGGACAGCCTGAAGCTTTCTTT
.	TRBV2	TRBJ2-7	.	CASSEAAGSSYEQYF	TGTGCCAGCAGTGAAGCGGCAGGGAGCTCCTACGAGCAGTACTTC
few	TRBV27	TRBJ1-5	.	CASSLRRGQPQHF	TGTGCCAGCAGTTTACGGAGAGGGCAGCCCCAGCATTTT
.	TRBV6-5	TRBJ2-5	.	CASSYPGKYGTQYF	TGTGCCAGCAGTTACCCAGGGAAGTATGGGACCCAGTACTTC
.	TRBV15	TRBJ2-7	TRBD1	CATRGTGVEQYF	TGTGCCACCAGGGGGACAGGGGTCGAGCAGTACTTC
.	TRBV4-1	TRBJ1-2	TRBD1	CASSHSINRAGGTDYGYTF	TGCGCCAGCAGCCACTCTATCAACCGGGCAGGGGGGACCGACTATGGCTACACCTTC
few	TRBV29-1	TRBJ1-2	TRBD1	CSVEEGDRVF	TGCAGCGTTGAAGAGGGGGACAGGGTTTTC
.	TRBV29-1	TRBJ1-2	TRBD1	CSVPRTGERYGYTF	TGCAGCGTCCCCAGGACAGGGGAACGCTATGGCTACACCTTC
once	TRBV7-9	TRBJ2-3	.	CASSYREGTDTQYF	TGTGCCAGCAGCTACAGGGAGGGGACAGATACGCAGTATTTT
.	TRBV7-9	TRBJ1-2	.	CASSLALSARDGYTF	TGTGCCAGCAGCTTAGCGCTGTCTGCTCGGGATGGCTACACCTTC
.	TRBV25-1	TRBJ1-2	TRBD1	CASSVRTGDGYTF	TGTGCCAGCAGTGTCCGGACAGGGGATGGCTACACCTTC
.	TRBV29-1	TRBJ2-1	.	CSVVFGGLGNEQFF	TGCAGCGTTGTTTTCGGCGGGCTGGGGAATGAGCAGTTCTTC
.	TRBV9	TRBJ2-2	.	CASEPLNTGELFF	TGTGCCAGCGAACCGTTGAACACCGGGGAGCTGTTTTTT
.	TRBV7-9	TRBJ2-3	.	CASSLQGDTQYF	TGTGCCAGCAGCTTGCAGGGGGATACGCAGTATTTT
.	TRBV15	TRBJ2-1	.	CATTPGAGGWDEQFF	TGTGCCACCACCCCGGGGGCAGGGGGTTGGGATGAGCAGTTCTTC
.	TRBV23-1	TRBJ1-5	TRBD1	CASSQSCSGVRDRDPNQPQHF	TGCGCCAGCAGTCAATCTTGTTCCGGAGTACGGGACAGGGACCCTAATCAGCCCCAGCATTTT
.	TRBV5-6	TRBJ2-3	.	CASSSIRDGQLTDTQYF	TGTGCCAGCAGCTCTATCCGGGACGGTCAGCTCACAGATACGCAGTATTTT
.	TRBV13	TRBJ2-7	TRBD1	CASSLAPGQGNEQYF	TGTGCCAGCAGCTTGGCCCCGGGACAGGGCAACGAGCAGTACTTC
.	TRBV7-9	TRBJ2-3	TRBD2	CASSSISGSTDTQYF	TGTGCCAGCAGCTCGATTAGCGGGAGCACAGATACGCAGTATTTT
few	TRBV30	TRBJ1-1	.	CAWTTGRVNTEAFF	TGTGCCTGGACCACGGGACGGGTGAACACTGAAGCTTTCTTT
.	TRBV29-1	TRBJ1-1	.	CSAGTEAFF	TGCAGCGCTGGGACTGAAGCTTTCTTT
.	TRBV5-6	TRBJ2-7	.	CASSFWTSYEQYF	TGTGCCAGCAGCTTCTGGACATCCTACGAGCAGTACTTC
.	TRBV15	TRBJ2-5	TRBD2	CATSMDTGGNQETQYF	TGTGCCACCAGCATGGACACGGGGGGAAACCAAGAGACCCAGTACTTC
.	TRBV6-1	TRBJ2-7	TRBD1	CASSHTGAINYEQYF	TGTGCCAGCAGTCATACAGGGGCAATCAACTACGAGCAGTACTTC
once	TRBV2	TRBJ2-1	.	CASMGLMGYNEQFF	TGTGCCAGCATGGGTCTTATGGGATACAATGAGCAGTTCTTC
.	TRBV2	TRBJ1-6	.	CASRGQSNSPLHF	TGTGCCAGCAGAGGACAGTCAAATTCACCCCTCCACTTT
once	TRBV6-5	TRBJ1-5	.	CASSPERSNQPQHF	TGTGCCAGCAGTCCTGAACGGTCCAATCAGCCCCAGCATTTT
.	TRBV29-1	TRBJ1-2	TRBD1	CSVEQGARGYTF	TGCAGCGTTGAACAGGGGGCGCGGGGCTACACCTTC
.	TRBV19	TRBJ1-1	.	CASATGNTEAFF	TGTGCCAGTGCCACAGGGAACACTGAAGCTTTCTTT
.	TRBV5-6	TRBJ1-3	TRBD1	CASSWGQAYGNTIYF	TGTGCCAGCAGCTGGGGACAGGCGTATGGAAACACCATATATTTT
few	TRBV4-1	TRBJ2-5	TRBD2	CASSQAGLAKETQYF	TGCGCCAGCAGCCAAGCGGGACTAGCGAAAGAGACCCAGTACTTC
few	TRBV13	TRBJ2-1	.	CASSLGRGLPVGEQFF	TGTGCCAGCAGCTTAGGCCGGGGGTTACCCGTGGGTGAGCAGTTCTTC
.	TRBV2	TRBJ2-2	.	CASNGGETNTGELFF	TGTGCCAGCAACGGCGGGGAAACGAACACCGGGGAGCTGTTTTTT
.	TRBV30	TRBJ1-1	.	CAWTGGGNTEAFF	TGTGCCTGGACCGGCGGGGGTAACACTGAAGCTTTCTTT
few	TRBV14	TRBJ1-4	.	CASSRGFGDTVEKLFF	TGTGCCAGCAGCCGCGGCTTCGGGGACACGGTTGAAAAACTGTTTTTT
.	TRBV29-1	TRBJ2-2	.	CSVLGSTGELFF	TGCAGCGTTTTAGGTTCCACCGGGGAGCTGTTTTTT
.	TRBV9	TRBJ1-2	.	CASNPWGGGYGYTF	TGTGCCAGCAACCCTTGGGGGGGCGGCTATGGCTACACCTTC
.	TRBV20-1	TRBJ1-1	.	CSATGRTEAFF	TGCAGTGCTACGGGGAGGACTGAAGCTTTCTTT
.	TRBV2	TRBJ2-7	.	CASSNRTYEQYF	TGTGCCAGCAGTAACAGAACCTACGAGCAGTACTTC
once	TRBV2	TRBJ2-1	TRBD2	CASSEALRASGSSYNEQFF	TGTGCCAGCAGTGAAGCGCTTCGGGCTAGCGGTAGCTCCTACAATGAGCAGTTCTTC
few	TRBV14	TRBJ1-2	TRBD1	CASSPYEDRNYGYTF	TGTGCCAGCAGCCCGTATGAGGACAGGAATTATGGCTACACCTTC
.	TRBV2	TRBJ1-1	.	CASKEGVKFF	TGTGCCTCAAAGGAGGGGGTCAAATTCTTT
few	TRBV2	TRBJ2-1	TRBD2	CASRGLASYNEQFF	TGTGCCAGCCGGGGACTAGCGTCCTACAATGAGCAGTTCTTC
.	TRBV4-1	TRBJ1-4	.	CASSQRANEKLFF	TGCGCCAGCAGCCAAAGAGCTAATGAAAAACTGTTTTTT
.	TRBV25-1	TRBJ2-5	.	CASSPLDSGETQYF	TGTGCCAGCAGTCCACTGGACAGTGGAGAGACCCAGTACTTC
once	TRBV2	TRBJ2-6	.	CASSVDSGANVLTF	TGTGCCAGCAGTGTGGACTCTGGGGCCAACGTCCTGACTTTC